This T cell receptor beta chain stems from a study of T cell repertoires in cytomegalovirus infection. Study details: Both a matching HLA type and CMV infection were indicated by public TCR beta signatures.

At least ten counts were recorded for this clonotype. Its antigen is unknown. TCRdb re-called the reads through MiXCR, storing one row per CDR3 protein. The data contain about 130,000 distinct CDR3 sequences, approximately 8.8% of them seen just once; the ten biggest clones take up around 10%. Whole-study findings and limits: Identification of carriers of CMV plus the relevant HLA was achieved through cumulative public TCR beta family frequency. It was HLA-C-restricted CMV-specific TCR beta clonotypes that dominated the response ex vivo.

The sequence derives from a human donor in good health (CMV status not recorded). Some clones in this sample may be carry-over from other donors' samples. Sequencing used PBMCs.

CDR3: CASSHGTGEPFNEKLFF. The CDR3 DNA sequence: TGTGCCAGCAGTCACGGGACAGGGGAACCTTTTAATGAAAAACTGTTTTTT. V usage is TRBV28 and J usage is TRBJ1-4, with 10 bases aligning to TRBD1. The CDR3 sequence is 17 residues long. The trim removed 5 bases at V and 4 bases at J, leaving 10 bases unmatched. CDR1 and CDR2 from the germline V gene are MDHEN and SYDVKM. Looking up the rest from reference TRBV28 and TRBJ1-4 gives the full variable domain: DVKVTQSSRYLVKRTGEKVFLECVQDMDHENMFWYRQDPGLGLRLIYFSYDVKMKEKGDIPEGYSVSREKKERFSLILESASTNQTSMYLCASSHGTGEPFNEKLFFGSGTQLSVL.